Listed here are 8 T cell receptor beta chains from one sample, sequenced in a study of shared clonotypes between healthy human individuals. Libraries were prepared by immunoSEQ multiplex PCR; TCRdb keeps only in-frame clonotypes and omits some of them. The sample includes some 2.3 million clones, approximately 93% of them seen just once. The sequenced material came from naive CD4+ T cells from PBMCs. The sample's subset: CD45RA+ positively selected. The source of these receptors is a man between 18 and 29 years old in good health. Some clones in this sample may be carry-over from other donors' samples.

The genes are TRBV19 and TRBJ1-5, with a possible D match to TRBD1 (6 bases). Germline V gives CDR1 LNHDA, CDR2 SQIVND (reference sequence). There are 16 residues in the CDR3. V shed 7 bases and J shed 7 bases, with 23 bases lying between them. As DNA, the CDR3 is TGTGCCAGTAATGGATATATGGTACAGGGCCGCCAGCCCCAGCATTTT. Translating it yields CASNGYMVQGRQPQHF.

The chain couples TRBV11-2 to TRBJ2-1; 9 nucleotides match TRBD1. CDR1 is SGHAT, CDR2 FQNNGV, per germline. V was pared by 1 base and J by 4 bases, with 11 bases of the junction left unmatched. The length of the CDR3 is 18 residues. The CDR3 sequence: CASSLAKVGTGLYNEQFF. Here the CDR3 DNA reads TGTGCCAGCAGCTTAGCCAAGGTCGGGACAGGGTTATACAATGAGCAGTTCTTC. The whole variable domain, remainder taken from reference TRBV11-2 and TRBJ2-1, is EAGVAQSPRYKIIEKRQSVAFWCNPISGHATLYWYQQILGQGPKLLIQFQNNGVVDDSQLPKDRFSAERLKGVDSTLKIQPAKLEDSAVYLCASSLAKVGTGLYNEQFFGPGTRLTVL.

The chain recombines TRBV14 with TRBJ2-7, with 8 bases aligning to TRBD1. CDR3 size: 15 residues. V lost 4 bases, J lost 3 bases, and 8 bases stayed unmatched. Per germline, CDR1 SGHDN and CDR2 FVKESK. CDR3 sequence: CASSPRGTGYYEQYF. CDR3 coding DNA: TGTGCCAGCAGCCCGAGGGGGACAGGATACTACGAGCAGTACTTC.

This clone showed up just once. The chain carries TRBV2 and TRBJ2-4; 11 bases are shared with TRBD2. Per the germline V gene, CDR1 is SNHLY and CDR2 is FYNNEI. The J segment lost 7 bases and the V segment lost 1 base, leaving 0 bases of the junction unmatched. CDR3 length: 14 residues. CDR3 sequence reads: CASSEGTSGNIQYF. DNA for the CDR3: TGTGCCAGCAGTGAAGGGACTAGCGGGAACATTCAGTACTTC.

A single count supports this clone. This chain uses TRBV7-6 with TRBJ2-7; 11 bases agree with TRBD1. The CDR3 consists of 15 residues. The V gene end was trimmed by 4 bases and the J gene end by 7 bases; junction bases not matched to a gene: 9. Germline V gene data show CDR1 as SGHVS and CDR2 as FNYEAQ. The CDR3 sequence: CASSSQPGQGVEQYF. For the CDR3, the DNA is TGTGCCAGCAGCTCTCAGCCGGGACAGGGGGTTGAGCAGTACTTC.

The CDR3 loop reads CARTGTSVYNEQFF. The CDR3 DNA is TGTGCCAGAACCGGGACTAGCGTGTACAATGAGCAGTTCTTC. The chain uses TRBV30 and TRBJ2-1; TRBD2 matches at 10 bases. This CDR3 spans 14 amino acids. CDR1 is GTSNPN and CDR2 is SVGIG in the germline V gene (reference sequence). V shed 8 bases, J shed 4 bases, and the junction held 8 bases outside the gene matches.

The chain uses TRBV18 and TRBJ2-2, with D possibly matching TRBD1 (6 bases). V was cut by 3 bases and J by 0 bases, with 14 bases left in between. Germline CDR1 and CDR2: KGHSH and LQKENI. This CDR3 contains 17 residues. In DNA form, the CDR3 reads TGTGCCAGCTCACCTGCAGTACAGGGAGCGAACACCGGGGAGCTGTTTTTT. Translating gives CASSPAVQGANTGELFF.

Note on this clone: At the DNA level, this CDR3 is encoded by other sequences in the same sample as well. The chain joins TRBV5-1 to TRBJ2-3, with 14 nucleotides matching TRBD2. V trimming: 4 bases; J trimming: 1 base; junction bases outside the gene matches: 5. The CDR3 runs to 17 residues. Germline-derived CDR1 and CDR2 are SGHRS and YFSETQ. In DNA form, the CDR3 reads TGCGCCAGCAGCCCCCCGGGACTAGCGGGAGGCACAGATACGCAGTATTTT. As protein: CASSPPGLAGGTDTQYF.